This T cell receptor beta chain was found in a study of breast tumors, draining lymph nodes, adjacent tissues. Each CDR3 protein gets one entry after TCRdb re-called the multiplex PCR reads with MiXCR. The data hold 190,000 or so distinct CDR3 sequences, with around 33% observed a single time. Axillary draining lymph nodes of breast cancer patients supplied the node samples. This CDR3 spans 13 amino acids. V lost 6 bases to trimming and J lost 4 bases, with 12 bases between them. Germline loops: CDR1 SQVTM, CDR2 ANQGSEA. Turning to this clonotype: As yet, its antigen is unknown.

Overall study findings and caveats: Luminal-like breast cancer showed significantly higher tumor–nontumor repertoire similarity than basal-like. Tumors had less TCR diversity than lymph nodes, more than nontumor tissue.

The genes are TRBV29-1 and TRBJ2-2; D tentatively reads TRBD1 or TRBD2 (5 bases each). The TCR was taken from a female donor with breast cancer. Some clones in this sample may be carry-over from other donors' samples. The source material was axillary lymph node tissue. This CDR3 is CSVGTGSTGELFF. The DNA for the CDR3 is TGCAGCGTAGGGACGGGGAGCACCGGGGAGCTGTTTTTT.